The rows below give T cell receptor beta chains drawn from one sample of a study of T cell therapy after organ transplantation. Clones were read by immunoSEQ multiplex PCR, and TCRdb kept only the in-frame ones, dropping some. The sample includes about 3,600 clones, about 69% of them seen just once. The antigens of these receptors remain unknown. This material consisted of CD8+ T cells from blood, taken after autologous CMV-specific T cell therapy. These receptors all stem from a human patient who had received a solid organ transplant and had CMV disease. Some T cells could come from the graft donor. CDR3s include the opening cysteine and the closing phenylalanine or tryptophan. Each record gives: D gene, CDR3 length, J gene, clone size, V gene, CDR3 DNA, CDR3 protein. D genes are given only for firm matches. Clone size is stated in some rows and not others, as once, few, many or a class when expanded.

NA 14 TRBJ1-5 NA TRBV19 TGTGCCAGTAGTATGGGTGACGAGTATCAGCCCCAGCATTTT CASSMGDEYQPQHF
NA 14 TRBJ2-3 NA TRBV6-5 TGTGCCAGCAGTTACTCGGGGGCCCCAGATACGCAGTATTTT CASSYSGAPDTQYF
TRBD1 18 TRBJ1-4 NA TRBV7-8 TGTGCCAGCAGTAACAACAGGGGGCAGTCGGGGTTTAATGAAAAACTGTTTTTT CASSNNRGQSGFNEKLFF
NA 12 TRBJ1-1 NA TRBV5-1 TGCGCCAGCAGCTTGGCCGGCGGGGCCGAGGACTTT CASSLAGGAEDF
TRBD2 14 TRBJ2-5 NA TRBV27 TGTGCCAGCAGCTGGGGACTACCTCCAGAGACCCAGTACTTC CASSWGLPPETQYF
NA 14 TRBJ1-5 medium-sized TRBV27 TGTGCCAGCAGTTTAGTCCAGGGGAATCAGCCCCAGCATTTT CASSLVQGNQPQHF
TRBD2 19 TRBJ2-2 large TRBV9 TGTGCCAGCAGCGTAGTTCCAGCGGGAGATGGGGGGGGCACCGGGGAGCTGTTTTTT CASSVVPAGDGGGTGELFF
TRBD1 17 TRBJ2-1 NA TRBV6-1 TGTGCCAGCAGTGGGGGACAGATGAAAGCCCCCTACAATGAGCAGTTCTTC CASSGGQMKAPYNEQFF
TRBD1 15 TRBJ1-2 NA TRBV6-5 TGTGCCAGCAGTTACTCGATCGACAGGGGGCAAGGCTACACCTTC CASSYSIDRGQGYTF
NA 16 TRBJ2-5 NA TRBV5-5 TGTGCCAGCAGCTTGGTTCCTACAGGGAGCGGGGAGACCCAGTACTTC CASSLVPTGSGETQYF
NA 12 TRBJ2-5 NA TRBV7-6 TGTGCCAGCAGCTACTCGATGGAAACCCAGTACTTC CASSYSMETQYF
NA 15 TRBJ2-2 few TRBV4-3 TGCGCCAGCAGCCCTCGTGAGGGGGGGACCGGGGAGCTGTTTTTT CASSPREGGTGELFF
NA 15 TRBJ1-6 once TRBV4-1 TGCGCCAGCAGCCAAGATGGGTCGGTAGATTCACCCCTCCACTTT CASSQDGSVDSPLHF
TRBD2 16 TRBJ2-5 NA TRBV19 TGTGCCAGTAGTATTTCCTTTGCGGGAGTGAAGGAGACCCAGTACTTC CASSISFAGVKETQYF
NA 16 TRBJ2-2 NA TRBV2 TGTGCCAGCAGTGAAGGGGGGCGTGGTGTGACCGGGGAGCTGTTTTTT CASSEGGRGVTGELFF
TRBD1 13 TRBJ2-5 few TRBV5-4 TGTGCCAGCAGCTTTGGCAGGGGGGAGACCCAGTACTTC CASSFGRGETQYF
NA 17 TRBJ2-5 NA TRBV7-8 TGTGCCAGCAGCTTAGTTTGGGACGGCCTGTTCAAAGAGACCCAGTACTTC CASSLVWDGLFKETQYF
NA 14 TRBJ1-2 NA TRBV5-5 TGTGCCAGCAGCTGGGCTGACGGTAACTATGGCTACACCTTC CASSWADGNYGYTF
TRBD1 14 TRBJ2-1 NA TRBV7-9 TGTGCCAGCAGCTTAGGGACAGGGTTGAATGAGCAGTTCTTC CASSLGTGLNEQFF
NA 14 TRBJ2-5 NA TRBV9 TGTGCAGCACCCGACAGGCCGTACCAAGAGACCCAGTACTTC CAAPDRPYQETQYF
NA 11 TRBJ2-7 medium-sized TRBV5-4 TGTGCCAGCAGCAGGGGTTACGAGCAGTACTTC CASSRGYEQYF
TRBD2 15 TRBJ2-1 NA TRBV7-9 TGTGCCAGCAGCGTTACTAGCGGGAGGAAGAATGAGCAGTTCTTC CASSVTSGRKNEQFF
TRBD2 15 TRBJ2-3 NA TRBV9 TGTGCCAGCAGCCAAACTAGCGGGAGTAGAGATACGCAGTATTTT CASSQTSGSRDTQYF
NA 11 TRBJ1-1 NA TRBV29-1 TGCAGCGTTGAGGTGGAGGTAGAAGCTTTCTTT CSVEVEVEAFF
NA 13 TRBJ1-1 NA TRBV7-3 TGTGCCAGCAGCTTATGGAGTAACACTGAAGCTTTCTTT CASSLWSNTEAFF
NA 14 TRBJ1-2 NA TRBV15 TGTGCCACCAGCAGAGAGATGGGGAACTATGGCTACACCTTC CATSREMGNYGYTF
TRBD2 15 TRBJ2-3 once TRBV9 TGTGCCAGCAGCGTAGATGGGAGGGAGACAGATACGCAGTATTTT CASSVDGRETDTQYF
NA 19 TRBJ2-2 NA TRBV9 TGTGCCACCCGCGTAGTTCCCGCGGGCGAGGGGGGGGGCACCGGGGAGCTGTTTTTT CATRVVPAGEGGGTGELFF
NA 14 TRBJ2-2 NA TRBV5-4 TGTGCCAGCAGCTTGGACAGGGCAACCGGGGAGCTGTTTTTT CASSLDRATGELFF
TRBD1 16 TRBJ1-2 NA TRBV7-2 TGTGCCAGCACCTCAACTCCGGGACAGGGGTTCTATGGCTACACCTTC CASTSTPGQGFYGYTF
NA 13 TRBJ1-3 NA TRBV27 TGTGCCAGTAAAACAGTCGCTGGAAACACCATATATTTT CASKTVAGNTIYF
NA 13 TRBJ2-5 NA TRBV7-8 TGTGCCAGCAGCTCCGTACAATCGGGGACCCAGTACTTC CASSSVQSGTQYF
TRBD1 15 TRBJ2-5 NA TRBV9 TGTGCCAGCAGCATGGGACAGTCATACCAAGAGACCCAGTACTTC CASSMGQSYQETQYF
NA 11 TRBJ2-5 NA TRBV29-1 TGCAGCTGGGGGGAACAAGAGACCCAGTACTTC CSWGEQETQYF
TRBD1 15 TRBJ1-2 NA TRBV5-6 TGTGCCAGCAGCTTGGCGAGGGGGCTAAGTCAAGGCTACACCTTC CASSLARGLSQGYTF
NA 14 TRBJ1-2 NA TRBV7-9 TGTGCCAGCAGCCACGACCAAGGTCTCTATGGCTACACCTTC CASSHDQGLYGYTF
NA 16 TRBJ2-5 NA TRBV7-9 TGTGCCAGCAGCCCCCGGGTCGGGGGACAGCAAGAGACCCAGTACTTC CASSPRVGGQQETQYF
TRBD1 15 TRBJ1-2 NA TRBV6-6 TGTGCCAGCGCCCTACAGACAGGGTCTAGCGGTGGCTACACCTTC CASALQTGSSGGYTF
NA 12 TRBJ2-5 once TRBV6-6 TGTGCCAGCAGTTACCTCATAGGGACCCAGTACTTC CASSYLIGTQYF
NA 17 TRBJ1-4 NA TRBV19 TGTGCCAGTAGTATAGATCCGACAGATGCAACTAATGAAAAACTGTTTTTT CASSIDPTDATNEKLFF
TRBD1 18 TRBJ2-1 NA TRBV5-8 TGTGCCAGCAGCTTAGTTTTCGGGACAGGGCGATCCTACAATGAGCAGTTCTTC CASSLVFGTGRSYNEQFF
NA 16 TRBJ2-5 once TRBV4-1 TGCGCCAGCAGCCAAAGTGGGGGGCCCATCCAAGAGACCCAGTACTTC CASSQSGGPIQETQYF
NA 15 TRBJ2-3 once TRBV15 TGTGCCACCAGCAGAGAAGAGGAGGGGTCAGATACGCAGTATTTT CATSREEEGSDTQYF
TRBD1 20 TRBJ2-6 NA TRBV7-6 TGTGCCAGCAGCTTATTCGCCCCCACAGGGGGTGACTCTGGGGCCAACGTCCTGACTTTC CASSLFAPTGGDSGANVLTF
NA 13 TRBJ2-1 NA TRBV5-1 TGCGCCAGCAGCTTGGACAGTTACAATGAGCAGTTCTTC CASSLDSYNEQFF
TRBD2 15 TRBJ2-7 NA TRBV6-5 TGTGCCAGCAGTTACTCGGTACTAGCGGACTACGAGCAGTACTTC CASSYSVLADYEQYF
TRBD2 17 TRBJ2-3 few TRBV5-1 TGCGCCAGCAGCTTGGAACTAGCGGGAGTAAGCACAGATACGCAGTATTTT CASSLELAGVSTDTQYF
NA 15 TRBJ2-1 NA TRBV2 TGTGCCAGCAGTGAGAGGCTTTTCTCCTACAATGAGCAGTTCTTC CASSERLFSYNEQFF
NA 15 TRBJ1-5 NA TRBV6-6 TGTGCCAGCAACCGTTTGGGGGACAGCAATCAGCCCCAGCATTTT CASNRLGDSNQPQHF
NA 13 TRBJ2-1 few TRBV6-5 TGTGCCAGCAGTCCACCTCCGCCGGATGAGCAGTTCTTC CASSPPPPDEQFF